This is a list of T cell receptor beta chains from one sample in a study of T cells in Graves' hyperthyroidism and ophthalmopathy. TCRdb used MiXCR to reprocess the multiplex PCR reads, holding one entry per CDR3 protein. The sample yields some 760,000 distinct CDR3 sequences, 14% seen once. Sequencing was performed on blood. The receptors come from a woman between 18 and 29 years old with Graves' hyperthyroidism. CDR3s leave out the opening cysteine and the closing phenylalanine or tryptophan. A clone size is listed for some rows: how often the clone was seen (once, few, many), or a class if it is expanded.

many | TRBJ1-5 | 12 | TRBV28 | ASMVGAPFEPQH
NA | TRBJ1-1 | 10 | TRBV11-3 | AIRGVDTEAF
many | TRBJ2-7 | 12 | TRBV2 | ARGISLRGGEQY
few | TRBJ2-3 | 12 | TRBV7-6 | ASSQRASTDTQY
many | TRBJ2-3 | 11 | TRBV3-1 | ASSHLISDTQY
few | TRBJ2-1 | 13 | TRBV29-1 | SVSGVAAGYNEQF
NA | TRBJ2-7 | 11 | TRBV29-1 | SVETSGINEQY
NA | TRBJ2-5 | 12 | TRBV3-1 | ASSLGLAGAHPY
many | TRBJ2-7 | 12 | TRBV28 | ASSLRASDYEQY
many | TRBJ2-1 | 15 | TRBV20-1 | SARDLLAGDREAEQF
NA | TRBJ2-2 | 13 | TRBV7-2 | ASRSRGQGAGELF
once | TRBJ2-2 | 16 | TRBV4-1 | ASSQEGNPGGNTGELF
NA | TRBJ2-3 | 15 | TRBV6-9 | ASSYSNKGLGTDTQY
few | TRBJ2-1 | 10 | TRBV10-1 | ASSDVPNEQF
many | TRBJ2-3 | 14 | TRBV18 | ASSLEPGTFTDTQY
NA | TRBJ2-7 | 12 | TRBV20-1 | SARATGTTYEQY
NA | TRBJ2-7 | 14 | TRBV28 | ASSLLSGTGKDEQY
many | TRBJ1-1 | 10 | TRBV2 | ASGRGQGEAF
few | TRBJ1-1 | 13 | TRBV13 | ASSSRGGGNTEAF
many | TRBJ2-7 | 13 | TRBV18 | ASSPTTVRSYEQY
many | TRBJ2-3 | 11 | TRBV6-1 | ASSKGQAYTQY
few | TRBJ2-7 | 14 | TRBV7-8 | ASSSSGRYPTYEQY
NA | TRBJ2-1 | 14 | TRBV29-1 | SVDGTSGSYLYEQF
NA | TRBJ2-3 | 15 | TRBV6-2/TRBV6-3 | ASNYDGRTSAPDTQY
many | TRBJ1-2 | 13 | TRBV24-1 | ATSDPKTGVYGYT
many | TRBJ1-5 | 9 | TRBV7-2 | ASSLGGPQH
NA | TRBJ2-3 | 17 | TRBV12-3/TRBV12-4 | ASSFRTSSTSGTGDTQY
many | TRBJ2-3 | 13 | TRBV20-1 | SAPASGRAKDTQY
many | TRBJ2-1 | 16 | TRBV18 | ASSPQPSGRSSYNEQF
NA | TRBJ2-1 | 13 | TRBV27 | ASNPYRTVHNEQF
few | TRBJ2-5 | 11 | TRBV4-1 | ASSQVQLETQY
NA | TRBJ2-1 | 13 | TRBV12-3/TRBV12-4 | ASSYGEGSFDEQF
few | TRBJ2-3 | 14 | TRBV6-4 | ASSEYPGTSADTQY
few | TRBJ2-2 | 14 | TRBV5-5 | ASSLESGRAPGELF
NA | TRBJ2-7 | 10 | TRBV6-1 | ASSEAYWEQY
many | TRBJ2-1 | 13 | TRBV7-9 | ASSLSGDSKNEQF
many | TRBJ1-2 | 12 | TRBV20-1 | SARVDSKSYGYT
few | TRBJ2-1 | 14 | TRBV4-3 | ASSHQLAEAYNEQF
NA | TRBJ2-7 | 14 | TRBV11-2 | ASSLEGQGFVYEQY
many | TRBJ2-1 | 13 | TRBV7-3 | ASSRPGTAYNEQF
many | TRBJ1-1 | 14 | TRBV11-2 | ASSLGTGNTRTEAF
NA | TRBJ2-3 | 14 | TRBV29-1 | SAPRIDSSTIDTQY
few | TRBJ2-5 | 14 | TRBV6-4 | ASSHSDAGGQETQY
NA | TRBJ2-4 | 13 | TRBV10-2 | ASSGLAGTKNIQY
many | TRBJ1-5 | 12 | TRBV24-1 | ATSDATGIQPQH
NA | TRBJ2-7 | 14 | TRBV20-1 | SAGSVRPRITYEQY
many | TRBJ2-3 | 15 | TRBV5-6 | ASSLTQRRGSTDTQY
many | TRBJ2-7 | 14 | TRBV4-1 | ASSQATSGSSYEQY
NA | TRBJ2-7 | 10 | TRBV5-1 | ASSLMDYEQY
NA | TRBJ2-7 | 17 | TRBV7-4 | ASRNGNLFAGGASYEQY
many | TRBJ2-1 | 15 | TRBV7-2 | ASSFRGLRGSYNEQF
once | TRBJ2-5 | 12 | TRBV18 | ASSPPGTGGTQY
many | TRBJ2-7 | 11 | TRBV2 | ASRRRGDYEQY
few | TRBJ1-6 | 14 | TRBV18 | ASSPPMAGPNSPLH
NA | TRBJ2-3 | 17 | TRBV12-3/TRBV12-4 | ASSLEAGTGGLGTDTQY
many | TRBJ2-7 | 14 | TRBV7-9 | ASSLALGTGRNEQY
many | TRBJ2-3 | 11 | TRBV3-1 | ASSQLSTDTQY
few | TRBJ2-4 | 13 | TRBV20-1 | SARDPQGTGNIQY
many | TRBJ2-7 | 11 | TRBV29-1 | SVTGGIIHEQY
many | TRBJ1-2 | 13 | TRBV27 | ASSLLGHRSLGYT